One and the same sample provided the 9 T cell receptor beta chains below, sequenced in a study of technical replicates of blood from several donors. Some clones are missing from TCRdb's copy, which holds only in-frame ones; the method was immunoSEQ multiplex PCR. In the table there are more than 60,000 clones, around 93% of which are singletons. Sequenced: T cells isolated from PBMCs. The receptors were sampled from a human donor in good health.

This clone was seen once. Germline is not matched at one junction end, which may reflect a read error. The J gene is TRBJ2-2, the V gene TRBV7-7; 11 bases agree with TRBD1. Germline CDR1 reads SSHAT; CDR2 reads FNYEAQ (reference sequence). The CDR3 runs 16 residues. CDR3 in amino acids: CASSSGTGGNTGELFF. The CDR3 bases are TGTGCTAGCAGCTCCGGGACAGGGGGGAACACCGGGGAGCTGTTTTTT.

The chain carries TRBV6-6 and TRBJ2-1; D remains unclear. Germline CDR1 and CDR2: MNHNY and SVGAGI (reference sequence). The ends were cut back, 3 bases at V and 8 bases at J, with 11 bases in the middle. The CDR3 is made up of 13 amino acids. CDR3 DNA: TGTGCCAGCAGTTATCGGCAGCGAGATGAGCAGTTCTTC. Translating it yields CASSYRQRDEQFF.

The rearrangement links TRBV15 to TRBJ1-5, with D possibly matching TRBD1 (5 bases). CDR1 LNHNV and CDR2 YYDKDF come from the germline V gene (reference sequence). Deletions cut 9 bases from V and 2 bases from J, with 11 bases between. The CDR3 is made up of 13 amino acids. The CDR3 region is CATKRRGNQPQHF. The CDR3 DNA reads TGTGCCACTAAACGCAGGGGCAATCAGCCCCAGCATTTT.

The V gene is TRBV2, the J gene TRBJ2-3; D is uncertain. The CDR3 length is 15 residues. Germline V gene lookup returns CDR1 SNHLY and CDR2 FYNNEI. Trimming stripped 3 bases from V and 0 bases from J, with 10 bases between. This CDR3 reads CASSDRRSSTDTQYF. As DNA, the CDR3 is TGTGCCAGCAGTGATCGCAGGTCAAGCACAGATACGCAGTATTTT.

The CDR3 nucleotides read TGTGCCAGCAGCTTGGTAGGGGAAAATGAGCAGTTCTTC. This sequence encodes CASSLVGENEQFF. The V call is TRBV5-6, the J call TRBJ2-1, with a possible D match to TRBD1 (5 bases). Trimming shortened V by 0 bases and J by 7 bases, and 8 bases separated the two germline ends. CDR3 size: 13 residues. Germline lookup yields CDR1 SGHDT and CDR2 YYEEEE.

The chain has TRBV10-2 and TRBJ2-7; 8 bases map to TRBD1. The germline CDR1 and CDR2 sequences are WSHSY and SAAADI. V was clipped by 4 bases and J by 5 bases; unmatched bases: 7. The CDR3 has 14 amino acids. DNA of the CDR3: TGCGCCAGCAGTGGTGGGACAGGCCTCAACGAGCAGTACTTC. It yields the protein CASSGGTGLNEQYF.

This chain joins TRBV4-1 and TRBJ1-5, with D perhaps matching TRBD1 (6 bases). Trimming took 4 bases from V and 4 from J, leaving 14 bases between them. The germline CDR1 and CDR2 sequences are MGHRA and YSYEKL. CDR3 length equals 15 residues. CDR3 coding DNA: TGCGCCAGCAGCCCAGTCGACAGGATTAATCAGCCCCAGCATTTT. Protein: CASSPVDRINQPQHF.

The genes are TRBV28 and TRBJ1-4, with D uncertain. Trimming took off 8 bases at V and 7 bases at J, with 11 bases between the two ends. The CDR3 loop spans 12 amino acids. The germline V gene has CDR1 MDHEN and CDR2 SYDVKM. CDR3 residues: CASHERSEKLFF. The CDR3 DNA follows: TGTGCCAGCCATGAAAGGAGTGAAAAACTGTTTTTT.

The V gene is TRBV28, the J gene TRBJ1-1, with D perhaps matching TRBD1 (5 bases). Trimming pared 4 bases from V and 3 bases from J, leaving 27 bases between. Germline CDR1 is MDHEN and CDR2 is SYDVKM. The CDR3 totals 19 residues. CDR3 nucleotides: TGTGCCAGCAGTTGGTCTTGGGGGGAAGTGGGGGTAGTTCACACTGAAGCTTTCTTT. This sequence encodes CASSWSWGEVGVVHTEAFF.